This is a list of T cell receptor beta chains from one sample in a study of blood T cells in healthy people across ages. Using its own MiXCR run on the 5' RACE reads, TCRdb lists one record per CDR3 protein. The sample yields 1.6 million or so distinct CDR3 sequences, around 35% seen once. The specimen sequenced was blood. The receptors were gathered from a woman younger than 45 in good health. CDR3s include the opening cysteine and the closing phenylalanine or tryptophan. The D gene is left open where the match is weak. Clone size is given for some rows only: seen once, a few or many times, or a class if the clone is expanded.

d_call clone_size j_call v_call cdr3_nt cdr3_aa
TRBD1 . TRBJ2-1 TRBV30 TGTGCCGGTCGGGACAGAAATTACAATGAGCAGTTCTTC CAGRDRNYNEQFF
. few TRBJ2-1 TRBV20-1 TGCAGCGAGGGGGGGAGGCCCCACAATGAGCAGTTCTTC CSEGGRPHNEQFF
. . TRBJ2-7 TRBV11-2 TGTGCCAGCAGACCGGGGCAGGGGTTAACCTACGAGCAGTACTTC CASRPGQGLTYEQYF
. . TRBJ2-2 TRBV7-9 TGTGCCAGCAGCCCAGATCTGTGGCAGGGTGTGCTGTTTTTT CASSPDLWQGVLFF
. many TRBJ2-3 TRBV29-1 TGCAGCGGTGTCGGGACAACCACCACAGATACGCAGTATTTT CSGVGTTTTDTQYF
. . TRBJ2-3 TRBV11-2 TGTGCCAGCAGCTCATCGACGTTGGATACGCAGTATTTT CASSSSTLDTQYF
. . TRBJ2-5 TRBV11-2 TGTGCCAGCAGCTTAGTGGGGGGATGGGCGGAGACCCAGTACTTC CASSLVGGWAETQYF
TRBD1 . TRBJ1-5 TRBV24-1 TGTGCCACCAGTGACCGAGACAGGGAGGGTGGCAATCAGCCCCAGCATTTT CATSDRDREGGNQPQHF
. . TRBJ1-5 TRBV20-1 TGCAGTGCTAGAGCGGGGCCTAGCAATCAGCCCCAGCATTTT CSARAGPSNQPQHF
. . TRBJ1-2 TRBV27 TGTGCCAGCAGACACAGGGCCCCCTCTAACTATGGCTACACCTTC CASRHRAPSNYGYTF
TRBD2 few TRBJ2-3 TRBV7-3 TGTGCCAGCAGCTTAACGGGGTTGTGGAGCGGGGGGCTCACAGATACGCAGTATTTT CASSLTGLWSGGLTDTQYF
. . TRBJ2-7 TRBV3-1 TGTGCCAGCAGGCCAAGTCCGGGCTCATTCTACGAGCAGTACTTC CASRPSPGSFYEQYF
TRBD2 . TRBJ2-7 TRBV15 TGTGCCACCAGCAGACCTGTGGGACTAGCGGACTACGAGCAGTACTTC CATSRPVGLADYEQYF
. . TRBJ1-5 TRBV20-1 TGCAGTGCTAGAGATAGGCGGATAAATCAGCCCCAGCATTTT CSARDRRINQPQHF
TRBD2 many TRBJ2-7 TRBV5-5 TGTGCCAGCAGCTCCGGACTAGGACTCTACGAGCAGTACTTC CASSSGLGLYEQYF
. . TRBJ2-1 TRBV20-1 TGCGGTGCTAGAGACCCCGCCCGGGGCCCAAATGAGCAGTTCTTC CGARDPARGPNEQFF
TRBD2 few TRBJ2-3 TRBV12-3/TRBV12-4 TGTGCCAGCAGTTTGATCCGAGCGGGAGAGACAGATACGCAGTATTTT CASSLIRAGETDTQYF
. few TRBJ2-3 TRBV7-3 TGTGCCAGCAGCCCAACGGGTGGTTCTGGCACAGATACGCAGTATTTT CASSPTGGSGTDTQYF
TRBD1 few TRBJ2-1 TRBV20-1 TGCAGTGCACACCGACCGGGACAGACTCACCTAGGAACCTACAATGAGCAGTTCTTC CSAHRPGQTHLGTYNEQFF
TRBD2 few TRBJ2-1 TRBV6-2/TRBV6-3 TGTGCCAGCAGACCCCCAGGGCTAGCGGGTGTCAGTGAGCAGTTCTTC CASRPPGLAGVSEQFF
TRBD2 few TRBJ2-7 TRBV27 TGTGCCAGCAGTTTATCGTGGGCTAGCGGGTACGAGCAGTACTTC CASSLSWASGYEQYF
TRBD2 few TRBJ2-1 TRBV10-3 TGTGCCATCAGTGGGGGTAGCGGGAGGGCCGCTATTGAGCAGTTCTTC CAISGGSGRAAIEQFF
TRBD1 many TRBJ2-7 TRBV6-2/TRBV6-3 TGTGCCAGCTATCCCGGGACAGGTGCCTACGAGCAGTACTTC CASYPGTGAYEQYF
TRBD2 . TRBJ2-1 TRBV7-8 TGTGCCAGCAGCTTGGCCGGGACTAGCTTTTCGAATGAGCAGTTCTTC CASSLAGTSFSNEQFF
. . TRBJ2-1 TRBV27 TGTGCCAGCAGTCCCGCCGGAGTCGGTAATTATGAGCAGTTCTTC CASSPAGVGNYEQFF
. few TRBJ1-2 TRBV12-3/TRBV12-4 TGTGCCAGCAGTTTGACCGGGACAAGTTCGGGCTACACCTTC CASSLTGTSSGYTF
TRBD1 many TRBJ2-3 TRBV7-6 TGTGCCAGCAGCCCAGGACAGGGCTCAGATACGCAGTATTTT CASSPGQGSDTQYF
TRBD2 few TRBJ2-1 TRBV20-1 TGCAGTGCTACCAATAGCGGGAGGTCAAGCGAGCAGTTCTTC CSATNSGRSSEQFF
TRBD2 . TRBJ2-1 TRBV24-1 TGTGCCACCAGTGATCCCGGGACTAGCGGGAGCAATGAGCAGTTCTTC CATSDPGTSGSNEQFF
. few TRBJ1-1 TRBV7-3 TGTGCCAGCAGCTTAGATGCAGGGCGGGACACTGAAGCTTTCTTT CASSLDAGRDTEAFF
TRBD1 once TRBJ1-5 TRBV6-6 TGTGCCAGCAGGTCCCAGGGGGGCCAGCCCCAGCATTTT CASRSQGGQPQHF
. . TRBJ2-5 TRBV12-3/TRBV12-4 TGTGCCAGCAGTTTGGATCAGCGGTGGGGGACCCAGTACTTC CASSLDQRWGTQYF
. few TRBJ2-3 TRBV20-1 TGCAGTGCTAGTCGGTCAGATACGCAGTATTTT CSASRSDTQYF
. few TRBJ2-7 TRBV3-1 TGTGCCAGCAGCCAAGAGGGGGTCTCCTACGAGCAGTACTTC CASSQEGVSYEQYF
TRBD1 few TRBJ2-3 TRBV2 TGTGCCAGCACGGGACAGGCTCTCACAGATACGCAGTATTTT CASTGQALTDTQYF
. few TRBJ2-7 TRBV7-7 TGTGCCAGCAGTCCACTCTCCGGGTCCGGGACAAGCTCCTACGAGCAGTACTTC CASSPLSGSGTSSYEQYF
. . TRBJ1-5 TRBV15 TGTGCCACCAGCCTAAGTGGAGGCAATCAGCCCCAGCATTTT CATSLSGGNQPQHF
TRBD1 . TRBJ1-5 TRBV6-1 TGTGCCAGCAGCCCAGACAGGGGTACGTGGAATCAGCCCCAGCATTTT CASSPDRGTWNQPQHF
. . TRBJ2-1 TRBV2 TGTGCCAGCAATAAGGAGTCCTACAATGAGCAGTTCTTC CASNKESYNEQFF
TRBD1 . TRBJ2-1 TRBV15 TGTGCCACCAGCAGATCGTATGCCGGACAGGGAATCAATGAGCAGTTCTTC CATSRSYAGQGINEQFF